The clone carrying this T cell receptor (beta chain) appeared a single time. Its target is not known. This record belongs to a study of T cell responses to AZD1222 COVID-19 vaccine. The CDR3 covers 15 residues. Germline lookup yields CDR1 SNHLY and CDR2 FYNNEI. The germline V and J ends were trimmed by 5 bases and 8 bases, with 21 bases remaining between them. The repertoire was sequenced with immunoSEQ multiplex PCR; TCRdb's copy has only in-frame clones and lacks some. The sample carries over 150,000 clones, around 90% recorded once. General study results and limits: The study identified only 6 or 7 AZD1222 recipients as seropositive at baseline.

The specimen comprised peripheral blood, sampled on day 0 of AZD1222 vaccination. The sequence was obtained from an adult in good health. The rearrangement joins TRBV2 to TRBJ1-2; D perhaps matches TRBD1 (6 bases). This CDR3 reads CASSPRRGQNGGYTF. The CDR3 region has the DNA TGTGCCAGCAGTCCAAGGAGGGGACAAAACGGAGGCTACACCTTC.